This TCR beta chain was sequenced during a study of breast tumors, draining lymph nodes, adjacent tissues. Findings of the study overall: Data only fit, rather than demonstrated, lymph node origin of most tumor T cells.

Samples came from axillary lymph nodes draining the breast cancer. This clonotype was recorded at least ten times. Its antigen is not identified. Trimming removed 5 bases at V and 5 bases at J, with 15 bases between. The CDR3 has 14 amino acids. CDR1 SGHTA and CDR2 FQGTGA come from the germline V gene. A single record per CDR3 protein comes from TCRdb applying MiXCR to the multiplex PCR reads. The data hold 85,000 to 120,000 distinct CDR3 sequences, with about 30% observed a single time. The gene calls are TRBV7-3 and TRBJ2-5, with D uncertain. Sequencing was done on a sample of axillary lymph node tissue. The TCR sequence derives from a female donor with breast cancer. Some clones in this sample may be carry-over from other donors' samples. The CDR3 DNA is TGTGCCAGCAGCCCCCGCGTGGGGTCCGAGACCCAGTACTTC. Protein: CASSPRVGSETQYF. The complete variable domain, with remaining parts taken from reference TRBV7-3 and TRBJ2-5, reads GAGVSQTPSNKVTEKGKYVELRCDPISGHTALYWYRQSLGQGPEFLIYFQGTGAADDSGLPNDRFFAVRPEGSVSTLKIQRTERGDSAVYLCASSPRVGSETQYFGPGTRLLVL.